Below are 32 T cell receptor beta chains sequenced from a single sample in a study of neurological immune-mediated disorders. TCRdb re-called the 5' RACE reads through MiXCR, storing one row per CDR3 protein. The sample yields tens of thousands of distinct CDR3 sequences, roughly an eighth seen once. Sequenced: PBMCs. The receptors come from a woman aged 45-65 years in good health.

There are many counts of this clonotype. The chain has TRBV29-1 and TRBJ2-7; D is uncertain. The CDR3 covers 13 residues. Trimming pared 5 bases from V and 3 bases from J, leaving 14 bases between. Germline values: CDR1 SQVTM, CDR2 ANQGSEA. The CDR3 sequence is CSVRGWLLYEQYF. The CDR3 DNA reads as TGCAGCGTTAGAGGATGGTTACTCTACGAGCAGTACTTC.

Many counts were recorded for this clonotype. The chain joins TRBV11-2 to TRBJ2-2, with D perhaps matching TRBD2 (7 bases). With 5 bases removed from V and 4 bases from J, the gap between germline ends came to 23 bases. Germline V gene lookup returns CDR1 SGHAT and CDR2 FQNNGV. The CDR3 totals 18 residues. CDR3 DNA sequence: TGTGCCAGCAGCCGAGGGGGGGGGGCTAGCGGAATCACCGGGGAGCTGTTTTTT. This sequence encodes CASSRGGGASGITGELFF. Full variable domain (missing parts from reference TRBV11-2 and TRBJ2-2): EAGVAQSPRYKIIEKRQSVAFWCNPISGHATLYWYQQILGQGPKLLIQFQNNGVVDDSQLPKDRFSAERLKGVDSTLKIQPAKLEDSAVYLCASSRGGGASGITGELFFGEGSRLTVL.

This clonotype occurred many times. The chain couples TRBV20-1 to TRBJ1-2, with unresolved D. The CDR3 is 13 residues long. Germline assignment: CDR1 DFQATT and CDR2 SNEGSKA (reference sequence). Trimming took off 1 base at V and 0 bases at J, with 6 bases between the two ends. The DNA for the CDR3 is TGCAGTGCTAGAGGCCAGGCTAACTATGGCTACACCTTC. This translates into CSARGQANYGYTF.

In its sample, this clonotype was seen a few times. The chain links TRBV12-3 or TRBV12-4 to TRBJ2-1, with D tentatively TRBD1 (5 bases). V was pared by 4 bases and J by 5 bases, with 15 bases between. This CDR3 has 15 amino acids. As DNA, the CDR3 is TGTGCCAGCAGTTCACAGGTTGGAACAAACAATGAGCAGTTCTTC. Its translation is CASSSQVGTNNEQFF.

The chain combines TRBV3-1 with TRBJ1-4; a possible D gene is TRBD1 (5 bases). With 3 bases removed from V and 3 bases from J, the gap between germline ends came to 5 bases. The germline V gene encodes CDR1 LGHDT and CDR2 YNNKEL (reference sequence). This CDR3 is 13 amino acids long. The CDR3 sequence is CASSQGANEKLFF. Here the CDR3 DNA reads TGTGCCAGCAGCCAGGGGGCTAATGAAAAACTGTTTTTT.

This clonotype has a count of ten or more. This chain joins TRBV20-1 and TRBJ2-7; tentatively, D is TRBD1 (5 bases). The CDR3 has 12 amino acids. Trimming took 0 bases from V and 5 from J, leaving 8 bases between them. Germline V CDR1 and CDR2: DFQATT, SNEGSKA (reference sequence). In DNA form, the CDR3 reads TGCAGTGCTAGAGAAGGGGTCCACGAGCAGTACTTC. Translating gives CSAREGVHEQYF.

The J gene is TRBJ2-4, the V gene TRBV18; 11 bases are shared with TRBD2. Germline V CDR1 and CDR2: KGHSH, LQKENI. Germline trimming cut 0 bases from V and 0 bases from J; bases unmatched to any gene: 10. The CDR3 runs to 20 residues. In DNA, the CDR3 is TGTGCCAGCTCACCACCTGAGCTAGCGGGAGGACTTCTAGCCAAAAACATTCAGTACTTC. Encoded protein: CASSPPELAGGLLAKNIQYF.

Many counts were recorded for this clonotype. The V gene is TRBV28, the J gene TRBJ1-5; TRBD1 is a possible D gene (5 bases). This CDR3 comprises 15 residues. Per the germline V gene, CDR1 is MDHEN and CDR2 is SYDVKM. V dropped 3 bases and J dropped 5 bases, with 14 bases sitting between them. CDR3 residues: CASSLGRRGDQPQHF. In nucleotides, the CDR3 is TGTGCCAGCAGTTTGGGTCGCCGGGGGGATCAGCCCCAGCATTTT.

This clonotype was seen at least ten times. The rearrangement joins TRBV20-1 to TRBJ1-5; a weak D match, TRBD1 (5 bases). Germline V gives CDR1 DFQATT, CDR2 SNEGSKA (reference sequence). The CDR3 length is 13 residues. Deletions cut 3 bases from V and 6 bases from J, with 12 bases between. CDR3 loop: CSAREGRTQPQHF. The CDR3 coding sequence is TGCAGTGCTAGGGAGGGGAGAACTCAGCCCCAGCATTTT.

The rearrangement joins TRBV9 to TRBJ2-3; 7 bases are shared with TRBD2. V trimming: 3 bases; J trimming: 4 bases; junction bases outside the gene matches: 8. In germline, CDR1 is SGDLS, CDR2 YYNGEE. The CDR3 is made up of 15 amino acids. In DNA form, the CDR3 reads TGTGCCAGCAGCGGGGGGGGAGGTAGGCCAGATACGCAGTATTTT. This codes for CASSGGGGRPDTQYF.

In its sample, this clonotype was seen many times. CDR3 nucleotide sequence: TGCAGTACCCCGGGACTAGCGGGAGGTAGAGAGCAGTTCTTC. Amino acids: CSTPGLAGGREQFF. The rearrangement joins TRBV20-1 to TRBJ2-1; 15 bases map to TRBD2. CDR1 is DFQATT and CDR2 is SNEGSKA in the germline V gene (reference sequence). This CDR3 is 14 amino acids long. Trimming at V came to 8 bases and at J to 10 bases, leaving 9 bases not matched to a gene.

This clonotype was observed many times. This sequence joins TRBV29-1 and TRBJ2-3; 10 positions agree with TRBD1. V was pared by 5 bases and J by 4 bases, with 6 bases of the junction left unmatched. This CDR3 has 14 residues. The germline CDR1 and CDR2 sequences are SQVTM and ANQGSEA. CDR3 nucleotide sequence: TGCAGCGTTAATGGACAGGGGGTTTCAGATACGCAGTATTTT. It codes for CSVNGQGVSDTQYF.

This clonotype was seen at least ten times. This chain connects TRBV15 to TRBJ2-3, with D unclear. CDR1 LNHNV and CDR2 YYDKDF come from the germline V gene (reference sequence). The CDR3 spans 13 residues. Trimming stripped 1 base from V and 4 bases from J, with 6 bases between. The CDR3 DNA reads TGTGCCACCAGCAGAGGGGCTTCAGATACGCAGTATTTT. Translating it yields CATSRGASDTQYF.

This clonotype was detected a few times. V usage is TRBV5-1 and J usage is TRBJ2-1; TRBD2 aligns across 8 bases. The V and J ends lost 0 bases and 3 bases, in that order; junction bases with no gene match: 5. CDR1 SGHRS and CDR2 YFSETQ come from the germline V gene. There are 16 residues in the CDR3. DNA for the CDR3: TGCGCCAGCAGCTTGGAGGGACTAGTGAACTACAATGAGCAGTTCTTC. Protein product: CASSLEGLVNYNEQFF.

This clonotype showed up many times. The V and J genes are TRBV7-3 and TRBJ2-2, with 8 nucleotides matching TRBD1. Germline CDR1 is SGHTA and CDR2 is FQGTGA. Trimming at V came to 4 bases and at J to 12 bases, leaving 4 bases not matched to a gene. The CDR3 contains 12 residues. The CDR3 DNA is TGTGCCAGCAGCTCCAGACAGGGGAAGCTGTTTTTT. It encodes CASSSRQGKLFF.

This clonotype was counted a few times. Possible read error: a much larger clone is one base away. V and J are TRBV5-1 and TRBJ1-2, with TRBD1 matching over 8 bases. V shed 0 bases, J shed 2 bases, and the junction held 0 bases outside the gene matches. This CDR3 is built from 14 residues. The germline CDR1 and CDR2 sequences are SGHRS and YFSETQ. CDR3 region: CASSLDRGNYGYTF. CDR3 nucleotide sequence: TGCGCCAGCAGCTTGGACAGGGGGAACTATGGCTACACCTTC. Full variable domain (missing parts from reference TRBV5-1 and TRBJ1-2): KAGVTQTPRYLIKTRGQQVTLSCSPISGHRSVSWYQQTPGQGLQFLFEYFSETQRNKGNFPGRFSGRQFSNSRSEMNVSTLELGDSALYLCASSLDRGNYGYTFGSGTRLTVV.

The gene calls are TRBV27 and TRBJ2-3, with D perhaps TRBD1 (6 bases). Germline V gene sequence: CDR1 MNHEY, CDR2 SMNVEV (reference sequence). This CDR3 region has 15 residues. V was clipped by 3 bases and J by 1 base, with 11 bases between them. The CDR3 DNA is TGTGCCAGCAGTTTGGGGGCGAGCGGCACAGATACGCAGTATTTT. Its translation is CASSLGASGTDTQYF.

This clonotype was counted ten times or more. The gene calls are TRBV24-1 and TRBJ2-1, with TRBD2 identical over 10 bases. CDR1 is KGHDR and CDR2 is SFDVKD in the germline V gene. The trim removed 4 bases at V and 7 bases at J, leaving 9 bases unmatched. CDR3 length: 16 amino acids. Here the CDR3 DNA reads TGTGCCACCAGTGAACCTCAGCGGGAGGGCCGAAATGAGCAGTTCTTC. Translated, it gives CATSEPQREGRNEQFF.

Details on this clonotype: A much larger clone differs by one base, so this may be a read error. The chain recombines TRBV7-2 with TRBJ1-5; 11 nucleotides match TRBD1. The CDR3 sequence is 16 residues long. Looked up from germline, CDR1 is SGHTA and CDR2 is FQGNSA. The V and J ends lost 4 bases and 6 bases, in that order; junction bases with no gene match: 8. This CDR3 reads CASSSSRTGGTQPQHF. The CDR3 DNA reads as TGTGCCAGCAGCTCGAGTAGGACAGGGGGCACTCAGCCCCAGCATTTT. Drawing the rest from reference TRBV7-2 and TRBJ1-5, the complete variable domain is GAGVSQSPSNKVTEKGKDVELRCDPISGHTALYWYRQSLGQGLEFLIYFQGNSAPDKSGLPSDRFSAERTGGSVSTLTIQRTQQEDSAVYLCASSSSRTGGTQPQHFGDGTRLSIL.

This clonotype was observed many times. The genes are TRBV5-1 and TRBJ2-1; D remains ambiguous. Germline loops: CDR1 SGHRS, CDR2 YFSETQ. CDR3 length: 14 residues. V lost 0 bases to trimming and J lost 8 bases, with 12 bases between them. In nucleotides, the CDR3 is TGCGCCAGCAGCTTGGCGGAACACGCTCATGAGCAGTTCTTC. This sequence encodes CASSLAEHAHEQFF.

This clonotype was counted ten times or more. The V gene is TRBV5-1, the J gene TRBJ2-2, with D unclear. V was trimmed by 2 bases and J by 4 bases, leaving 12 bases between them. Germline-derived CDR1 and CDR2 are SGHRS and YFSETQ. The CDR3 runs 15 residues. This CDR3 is CASSLSQDGTGELFF. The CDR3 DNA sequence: TGCGCCAGCAGCTTATCCCAGGACGGCACCGGGGAGCTGTTTTTT.

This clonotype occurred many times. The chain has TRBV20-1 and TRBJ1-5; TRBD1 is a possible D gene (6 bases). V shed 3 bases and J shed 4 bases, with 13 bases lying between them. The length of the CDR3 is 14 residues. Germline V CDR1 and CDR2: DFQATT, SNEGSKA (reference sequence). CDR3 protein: CSASNRVGNQPQHF. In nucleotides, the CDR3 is TGCAGTGCTAGTAACAGGGTAGGGAATCAGCCCCAGCATTTT.

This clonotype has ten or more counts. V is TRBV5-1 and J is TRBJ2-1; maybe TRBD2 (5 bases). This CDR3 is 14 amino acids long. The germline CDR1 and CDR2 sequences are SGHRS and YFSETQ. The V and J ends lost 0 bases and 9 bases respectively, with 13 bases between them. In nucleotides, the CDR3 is TGCGCCAGCAGCTTGGCTCTAGTTGAGGGTGAGCAGTTCTTC. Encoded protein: CASSLALVEGEQFF.

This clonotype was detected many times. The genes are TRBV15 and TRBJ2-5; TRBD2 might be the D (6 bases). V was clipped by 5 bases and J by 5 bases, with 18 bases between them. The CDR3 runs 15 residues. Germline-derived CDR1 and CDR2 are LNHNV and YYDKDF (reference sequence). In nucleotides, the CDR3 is TGTGCCACCAGCCCCAAGAAGGAGGGCTGGGAGACCCAGTACTTC. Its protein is CATSPKKEGWETQYF.

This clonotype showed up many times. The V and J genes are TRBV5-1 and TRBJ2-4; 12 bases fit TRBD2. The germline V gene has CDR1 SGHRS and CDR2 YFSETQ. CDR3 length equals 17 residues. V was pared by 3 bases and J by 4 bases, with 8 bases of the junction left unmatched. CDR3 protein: CASSYLLAGGTKNIQYF. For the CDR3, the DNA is TGCGCCAGCAGCTACCTTCTAGCGGGGGGGACTAAAAACATTCAGTACTTC.

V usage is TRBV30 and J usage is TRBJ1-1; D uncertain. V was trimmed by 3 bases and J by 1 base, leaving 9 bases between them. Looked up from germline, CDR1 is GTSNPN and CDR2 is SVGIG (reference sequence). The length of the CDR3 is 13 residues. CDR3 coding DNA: TGTGCCTGGAGAGACGAGGAGAACACTGAAGCTTTCTTT. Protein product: CAWRDEENTEAFF.

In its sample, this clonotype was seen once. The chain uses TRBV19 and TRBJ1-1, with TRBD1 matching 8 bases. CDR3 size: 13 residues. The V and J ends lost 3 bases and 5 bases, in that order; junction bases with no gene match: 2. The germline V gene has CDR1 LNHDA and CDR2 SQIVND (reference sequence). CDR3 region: CASSMTGETEAFF. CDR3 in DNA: TGTGCCAGTAGTATGACAGGGGAGACTGAAGCTTTCTTT.

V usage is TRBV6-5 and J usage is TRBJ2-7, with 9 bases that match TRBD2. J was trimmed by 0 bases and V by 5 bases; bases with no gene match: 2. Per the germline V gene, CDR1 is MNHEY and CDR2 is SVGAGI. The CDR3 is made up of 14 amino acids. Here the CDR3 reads CASSSGRSSYEQYF. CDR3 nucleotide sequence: TGTGCCAGCAGTAGCGGGAGGAGCTCCTACGAGCAGTACTTC.

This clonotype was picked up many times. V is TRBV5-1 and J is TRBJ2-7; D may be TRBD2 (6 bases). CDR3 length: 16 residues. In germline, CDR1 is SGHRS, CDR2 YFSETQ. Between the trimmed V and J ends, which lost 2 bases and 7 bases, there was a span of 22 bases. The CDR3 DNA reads TGCGCCAGCAGCTTTAGGGGTCTAGCGACTAAGGGTGAGCAGTACTTC. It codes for CASSFRGLATKGEQYF.

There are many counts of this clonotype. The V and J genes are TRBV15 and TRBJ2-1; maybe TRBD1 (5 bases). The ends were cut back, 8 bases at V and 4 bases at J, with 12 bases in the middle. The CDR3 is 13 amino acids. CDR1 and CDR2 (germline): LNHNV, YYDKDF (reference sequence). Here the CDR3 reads CATGFDSYNEQFF. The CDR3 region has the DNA TGTGCCACCGGATTTGACAGTTACAATGAGCAGTTCTTC.

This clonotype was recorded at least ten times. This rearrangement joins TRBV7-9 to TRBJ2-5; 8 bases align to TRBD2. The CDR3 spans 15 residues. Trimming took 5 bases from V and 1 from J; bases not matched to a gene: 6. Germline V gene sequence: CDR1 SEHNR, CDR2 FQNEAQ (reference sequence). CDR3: CASSPNGLAQETQYF. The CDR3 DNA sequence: TGTGCCAGCAGCCCGAACGGACTAGCCCAAGAGACCCAGTACTTC. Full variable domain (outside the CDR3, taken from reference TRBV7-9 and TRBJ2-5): DTGVSQNPRHKITKRGQNVTFRCDPISEHNRLYWYRQTLGQGPEFLTYFQNEAQLEKSRLLSDRFSAERPKGSFSTLEIQRTEQGDSAMYLCASSPNGLAQETQYFGPGTRLLVL.

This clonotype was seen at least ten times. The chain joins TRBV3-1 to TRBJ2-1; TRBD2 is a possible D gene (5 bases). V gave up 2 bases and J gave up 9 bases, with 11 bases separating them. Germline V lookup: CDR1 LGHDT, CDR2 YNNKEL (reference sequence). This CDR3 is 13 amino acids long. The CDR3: CASSQMRAGEQFF. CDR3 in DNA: TGTGCCAGCAGCCAAATGAGGGCGGGTGAGCAGTTCTTC.